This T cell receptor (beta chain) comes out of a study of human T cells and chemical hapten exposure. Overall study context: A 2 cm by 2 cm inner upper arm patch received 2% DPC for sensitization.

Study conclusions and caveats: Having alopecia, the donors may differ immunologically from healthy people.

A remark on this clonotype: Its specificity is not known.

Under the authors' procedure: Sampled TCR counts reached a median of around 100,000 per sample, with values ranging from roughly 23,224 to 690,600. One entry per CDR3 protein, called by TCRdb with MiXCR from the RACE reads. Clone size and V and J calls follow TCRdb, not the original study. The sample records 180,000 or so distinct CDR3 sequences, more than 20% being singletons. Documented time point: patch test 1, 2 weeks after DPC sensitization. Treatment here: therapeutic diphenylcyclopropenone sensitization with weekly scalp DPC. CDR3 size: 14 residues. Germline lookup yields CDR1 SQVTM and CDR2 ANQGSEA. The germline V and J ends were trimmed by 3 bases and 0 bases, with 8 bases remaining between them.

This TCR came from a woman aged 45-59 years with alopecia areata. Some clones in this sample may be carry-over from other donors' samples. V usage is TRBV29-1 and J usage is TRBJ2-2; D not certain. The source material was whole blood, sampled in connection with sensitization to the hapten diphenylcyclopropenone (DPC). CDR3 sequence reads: CSVEGRTNTGELFF. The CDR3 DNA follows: TGCAGCGTTGAGGGTCGGACGAACACCGGGGAGCTGTTTTTT.